The rows below give T cell receptor beta chains drawn from one sample of a study of blood T cell repertoires in COVID-19. Clones were sequenced by immunoSEQ multiplex PCR, and TCRdb holds only the in-frame ones, with some missing. The sample lists about 52,000 clones; under 90% were seen once. Sample: peripheral blood. The receptors were gathered from a man aged 70-80 years with acute or convalescent COVID-19. Both conserved end residues are part of each CDR3. The D gene is left open where the match is weak. Expanded clones are given a class, and other clones once, few, many or no size at all.

j_gene | d_gene | abundance | v_gene | CDR3nt | CDR3aa
TRBJ1-1 | NA | NA | TRBV5-1 | TGCGCCAGCAGCCTACTGGGACAGAACACTGAAGCTTTCTTT | CASSLLGQNTEAFF
TRBJ2-3 | NA | NA | TRBV9 | TGTGCCAGCAGCGTACTGGGAGCTATGGGCACAGATACGCAGTATTTT | CASSVLGAMGTDTQYF
TRBJ1-5 | NA | NA | TRBV7-2 | TGTGCCAGCAGCTTATTGCCCCGGGGTAGCAATCAGCCCCAGCATTTT | CASSLLPRGSNQPQHF
TRBJ2-7 | NA | few | TRBV18 | TGTGCCAGCTCACTCGGACCGGGGTACGAGCAGTACTTC | CASSLGPGYEQYF
TRBJ2-3 | TRBD2 | NA | TRBV9 | TGTGCCAGCAGCGATAGCGGGAGTCTGACAGATACGCAGTATTTT | CASSDSGSLTDTQYF
TRBJ1-1 | TRBD1 | NA | TRBV13 | TGTGCCAGCAGCTTACGAGGGGGCGCTGAAGCTTTCTTT | CASSLRGGAEAFF
TRBJ2-3 | NA | NA | TRBV2 | TGTGCCAGCAAGCCTACAGATACGCAGTATTTT | CASKPTDTQYF
TRBJ1-6 | TRBD1 | NA | TRBV28 | TGTGCCAGCAGTCAGGCGACAGGGGGATTTGGAAGCTTCACCTATAATTCACCCCTCCACTTT | CASSQATGGFGSFTYNSPLHF
TRBJ2-1 | TRBD1 | NA | TRBV5-4 | TGTGCCAGCAGCCACACCGGGACAGGGGCATTGTACAATGAGCAGTTCTTC | CASSHTGTGALYNEQFF
TRBJ2-3 | NA | NA | TRBV19 | TGTGCCAGTAGTAAGCGGACTGCCACAGATACGCAGTATTTT | CASSKRTATDTQYF
TRBJ1-4 | NA | NA | TRBV6-5 | TGTGCCAGCAGTCCACCGGGACACGCTGAAAAACTGTTTTTT | CASSPPGHAEKLFF
TRBJ1-2 | NA | NA | TRBV4-3 | TGCGCCAGCAGCCAGTCACAGACAGGCATTTATGGCTACACCTTC | CASSQSQTGIYGYTF
TRBJ2-1 | TRBD2 | NA | TRBV6-6 | TGTGCCAGCAGCCCCGGGATAGCGGGAATCTCTCGTCGGAGCTCCTACAATGAGCAGTTCTTC | CASSPGIAGISRRSSYNEQFF
TRBJ1-5 | NA | few | TRBV5-6 | TGTGCCAGCAGCTCTGGGAGGCGAGGGCTAAGCAATCAGCCCCAGCATTTT | CASSSGRRGLSNQPQHF
TRBJ1-1 | TRBD1 | NA | TRBV2 | TGTGCCAGCAGTAGGACAGGGGAGAGGACTGAAGCTTTCTTT | CASSRTGERTEAFF
TRBJ1-1 | NA | once | TRBV6-5 | TGTGCCAGCAGTTACTCGAGTAAGCCGGGAAACACTGAAGCTTTCTTT | CASSYSSKPGNTEAFF
TRBJ2-1 | TRBD1 | NA | TRBV24-1 | TGTGCCACCACCGACAGGGGACGGCATGAGCAGTTCTTC | CATTDRGRHEQFF
TRBJ2-7 | TRBD1 | NA | TRBV7-2 | TGTGCCAGCAGCTTAGTACAGGGGAGCTCCTACGAGCAGTACTTC | CASSLVQGSSYEQYF
TRBJ1-2 | TRBD1 | NA | TRBV3-1/TRBV3-2 | TGTGCCAGCAGCCTGGAGGACAGGGGCACCTATGGCTACACCTTC | CASSLEDRGTYGYTF
TRBJ1-6 | TRBD1 | NA | TRBV6-4 | TGTGCCAGCAGTGACTCAAAGGACAGGGTCTCACCCCTCCACTTT | CASSDSKDRVSPLHF
TRBJ2-1 | NA | NA | TRBV6-4 | TGTGCCAGCACCGGGTCCTTACCCAGGGGCAATGAGCAGTTCTTC | CASTGSLPRGNEQFF
TRBJ1-2 | TRBD1 | NA | TRBV28 | TGTGCCAGCAGTTCTCATACGGGACAGGGGCATGGCTACACCTTC | CASSSHTGQGHGYTF
TRBJ2-1 | NA | NA | TRBV10-3 | TGTGCCATCAGTGACTTGACAGAGCAGTTCTTC | CAISDLTEQFF
TRBJ2-7 | NA | once | TRBV5-6 | TGTGCCAGCAGCTCCCGGGGAGGAGCCTCCTACGAGCAGTACTTC | CASSSRGGASYEQYF
TRBJ2-2 | NA | NA | TRBV15 | TGTGCCACCAGCAGAGATGGAGGCACCGGGGAGCTGTTTTTT | CATSRDGGTGELFF
TRBJ1-1 | TRBD1 | NA | TRBV5-1 | TGCGCCAGCAGCTTGCGACAGGGGAACACTGAAGCTTTCTTT | CASSLRQGNTEAFF
TRBJ1-1 | TRBD1 | NA | TRBV5-1 | TGCGCCAGCAGCTCGACAGGGAATACTGAAGCTTTCTTT | CASSSTGNTEAFF
TRBJ2-1 | TRBD2 | NA | TRBV11-2 | TGTGCCAGCAGCCAAACTAGCGGAGCCTACAATGAGCAGTTCTTC | CASSQTSGAYNEQFF
TRBJ1-4 | NA | NA | TRBV6-2/TRBV6-3 | TGTGCCAGCAGTTCATACGGGGACTCGGAAAAACTGTTTTTT | CASSSYGDSEKLFF
TRBJ2-2 | NA | NA | TRBV7-2 | TGTGCCAGCAGCTTAGCGCCCCTAGCCGGGGGTGGCGGGGAGCTGTTTTTT | CASSLAPLAGGGGELFF
TRBJ1-2 | NA | NA | TRBV19 | TGTGCCAGTAGTATCAGTCACGAATATGGCTACACCTTC | CASSISHEYGYTF
TRBJ2-3 | TRBD2 | NA | TRBV7-3 | TGTGCCAGCAGCCTCCGCCGGCGGCTAGCGGTGCCAGATACGCAGTATTTT | CASSLRRRLAVPDTQYF
TRBJ2-1 | TRBD2 | NA | TRBV6-4 | TGTGCCAGCAGGGCCAGGTTAGCTAGCGGGATCAAACCCAATGAGCAGTTCTTC | CASRARLASGIKPNEQFF
TRBJ1-2 | TRBD1 | NA | TRBV11-2 | TGTGCCAGCAGAATAGAGACAGGGGACCACACCTTC | CASRIETGDHTF
TRBJ1-6 | NA | medium-sized | TRBV3-1/TRBV3-2 | TGTGCCAGCAGCCACCTCGGGAGTAAGAATAATTCACCCCTCCACTTT | CASSHLGSKNNSPLHF
TRBJ1-2 | NA | NA | TRBV18 | TGTGCCAGCTCACCAGAAGGGGCGCATGGCTACACCTTC | CASSPEGAHGYTF
TRBJ2-6 | NA | NA | TRBV5-4 | TGTGCCAGCAGCTTGGTAAACTCTGGGGCCAACGTCCTGACTTTC | CASSLVNSGANVLTF
TRBJ1-2 | TRBD1 | few | TRBV10-3 | TGTGCCATCAGTGACAGGGGGCTGGGCCTGGGCTACACCTTC | CAISDRGLGLGYTF
TRBJ1-5 | NA | NA | TRBV7-9 | TGTGCCAGCAGCTTAAGTGCAGGGGGCAATCAGCCCCAGCATTTT | CASSLSAGGNQPQHF
TRBJ2-7 | TRBD2 | NA | TRBV4-3 | TGCGCCAGCAGCACTGGACTAGCGGGAGGAGCCTACGAGCAGTACTTC | CASSTGLAGGAYEQYF
TRBJ2-6 | NA | NA | TRBV7-9 | TGTGCCAGCAGCTTTGAAATTGGCATCTCTGGGGCCAACGTCCTGACTTTC | CASSFEIGISGANVLTF
TRBJ1-5 | NA | NA | TRBV5-8 | TGTGCCAGCAGCCCCAGGGTAGGCAATCAGCCCCAGCATTTT | CASSPRVGNQPQHF